Here is one T cell receptor beta chain with its context. Its antigen is not known. TCRdb's table, derived via immunoSEQ multiplex PCR, lists solely in-frame clones and lacks some. The sample carries almost 55,000 clones, around 80% recorded once. Per germline, CDR1 MNHEY and CDR2 SMNVEV (reference sequence). The CDR3 sequence is 15 residues long. Trimming removed 5 bases at V and 2 bases at J, with 12 bases between. This entry is derived from a study of T cell responses to AZD1222 COVID-19 vaccine. Study in general: Samples with a second dose at about 4 or about 12 weeks were pooled together. Study-level findings and limits: Of the AZD1222 recipients, only five or six were seropositive at baseline. No day 14 peak samples; only post-peak repertoires were characterized. Spike-specific TCR breadth and depth were elevated following two AZD1222 doses.

The TCR comes from an adult in good health. The V and J genes are TRBV27 and TRBJ1-4, with D perhaps TRBD1 (6 bases). Sequenced here: peripheral blood, sampled on day 0 of AZD1222 vaccination. In DNA form, the CDR3 reads TGTGCCAGCAGTCTGACCAGGGGTACTAATGAAAAACTGTTTTTT. Its protein product is CASSLTRGTNEKLFF. Complete variable domain (other parts from reference TRBV27 and TRBJ1-4): EAQVTQNPRYLITVTGKKLTVTCSQNMNHEYMSWYRQDPGLGLRQIYYSMNVEVTDKGDVPEGYKVSRKEKRNFPLILESPSPNQTSLYFCASSLTRGTNEKLFFGSGTQLSVL.